This TCR beta chain was sequenced in a study of identical twins. This clonotype was detected only a few times. In TCRdb, the 5' RACE reads were re-called with MiXCR into one record per CDR3 protein. Altogether 260,000 or so distinct CDR3 sequences are present, roughly 7.5% being singletons, with the ten largest covering around 5%. Germline V gene data show CDR1 as LGHDT and CDR2 as YNNKEL (reference sequence). CDR3 size: 13 residues. V was pared by 6 bases and J by 2 bases, with 1 base of the junction left unmatched. This same sample was also taken into another study, of yellow fever vaccine responses in identical twins.

The chain is built from TRBV3-1 and TRBJ1-3; TRBD1 matches at 7 bases. This TCR was sampled from a woman aged 18-30 years in good health. The sequencing input was CD8+ T cells sorted from blood. The CDR3 spells CASSGTAGNTIYF. In nucleotides, the CDR3 is TGTGCCAGCAGTGGGACAGCTGGAAACACCATATATTTT.